This entry lists 32 T cell receptor beta chains sequenced from one sample in a study of blood T cell repertoires in COVID-19. Assay: immunoSEQ multiplex PCR; the TCRdb copy retains only in-frame clones and omits some. Here the sample spans around 170,000 clones, about 74% being singletons. The material sequenced was peripheral blood. These receptors were taken from a woman at least 80 years old with acute or convalescent COVID-19.

This clone was seen a handful of times. The V call is TRBV6-1, the J call TRBJ1-2; 9 bases fit TRBD1. Germline CDR1 and CDR2: MNHNS and SASEGT. This CDR3 is 14 amino acids long. V lost 6 bases, J lost 10 bases, and 12 bases stayed unmatched. CDR3 bases: TGTGCCAGCAGACATGGACAGGGGTTGATAGACTACACCTTC. Protein product: CASRHGQGLIDYTF.

This sequence joins TRBV18 and TRBJ1-6, with TRBD1 as a possible D gene (6 bases). Trimming removed 3 bases from V and 0 bases from J, with 12 bases in between. This CDR3 region has 17 residues. Looked up from germline, CDR1 is KGHSH and CDR2 is LQKENI. In nucleotides, the CDR3 is TGTGCCAGCTCACCCGACAGGCCGAGCTCCTATAATTCACCCCTCCACTTT. Amino acid sequence: CASSPDRPSSYNSPLHF.

This sequence joins TRBV28 and TRBJ2-7; 8 bases match TRBD1. The CDR3 has 14 amino acids. The V and J ends lost 3 bases and 2 bases, in that order; junction bases with no gene match: 3. Germline lookup yields CDR1 MDHEN and CDR2 SYDVKM. In DNA form, the CDR3 reads TGTGCCAGCAGTTTGACAGGGGACACCTACGAGCAGTACTTC. As protein: CASSLTGDTYEQYF.

V is TRBV10-3 and J is TRBJ1-6; D remains unclear. Germline values: CDR1 ENHRY, CDR2 SYGVKD. The CDR3 extends over 13 amino acids. The V and J ends lost 7 bases and 11 bases respectively, with 15 bases between them. CDR3 sequence (DNA): TGTGCCATCACCGGGGAGCCTTCCACACCCCTCCACTTT. It is translated as CAITGEPSTPLHF.

This clone was observed a handful of times. The chain carries TRBV4-1 and TRBJ1-1; 8 nucleotides agree with TRBD1. With 3 bases clipped from V and 5 bases from J, the junction kept 8 bases outside the gene matches. Germline values: CDR1 MGHRA, CDR2 YSYEKL. The CDR3 spans 15 residues. CDR3 coding DNA: TGCGCCAGCAGCCAGGAAACAGGGGGATATACTGAAGCTTTCTTT. It codes for CASSQETGGYTEAFF.

The gene calls are TRBV5-6 and TRBJ2-1; TRBD1 agrees at 7 bases. The CDR3 loop spans 15 amino acids. Germline CDR1 reads SGHDT; CDR2 reads YYEEEE. The trim removed 1 base at V and 4 bases at J, leaving 5 bases unmatched. The CDR3 protein is CASSLKGAGYNEQFF. Written as DNA, the CDR3 is TGTGCCAGCAGCTTGAAGGGGGCTGGATACAATGAGCAGTTCTTC.

The chain carries TRBV5-1 and TRBJ2-3; D possibly corresponds to TRBD2 (6 bases). The V gene lost 2 bases and the J gene lost 5 bases, with 12 bases spanning the gap. There are 14 residues in the CDR3. Germline assignment: CDR1 SGHRS and CDR2 YFSETQ. CDR3 nucleotides: TGCGCCAGCAGCTTCTGGGACGGGAGAGATACGCAGTATTTT. Its translation is CASSFWDGRDTQYF.

This chain uses TRBV6-5 with TRBJ2-5; D is perhaps TRBD2 (5 bases). Between the trimmed V and J ends, which lost 4 bases and 5 bases, there was a span of 11 bases. The CDR3 spans 13 residues. Per germline, CDR1 MNHEY and CDR2 SVGAGI. The DNA of the CDR3 is TGTGCCAGCAGTTTCGCTAGGAGGGAGACCCAGTACTTC. Residues: CASSFARRETQYF.

This clone has just a few counts. This chain joins TRBV7-9 and TRBJ2-7, with 9 bases matching TRBD1. Germline assignment: CDR1 SEHNR and CDR2 FQNEAQ (reference sequence). Germline trimming cut 4 bases from V and 4 bases from J; bases unmatched to any gene: 5. CDR3 length equals 14 residues. CDR3 loop: CASSSGQGWYEQYF. In DNA form, the CDR3 reads TGTGCCAGCAGCTCCGGACAGGGGTGGTACGAGCAGTACTTC.

The V call is TRBV27, the J call TRBJ2-5, with 14 nucleotides matching TRBD2. From germline, CDR1 is MNHEY and CDR2 SMNVEV (reference sequence). CDR3 length: 18 residues. Trimming cost V 5 bases and J 5 bases; bases outside gene matches: 13. CDR3 loop: CASSPDTGLAGVLETQYF. CDR3 DNA sequence: TGTGCCAGCAGTCCCGACACGGGACTAGCGGGAGTGTTGGAGACCCAGTACTTC.

The chain has TRBV5-1 and TRBJ2-7; D is possibly TRBD1 (6 bases). Trimming cost V 5 bases and J 5 bases, with 20 bases left between them. The CDR3 loop spans 15 amino acids. Looked up from germline, CDR1 is SGHRS and CDR2 is YFSETQ. CDR3 coding DNA: TGCGCCAGCAGGGTTCTCCCGGGACACGGACACGAGCAGTACTTC. Protein product: CASRVLPGHGHEQYF.

The gene calls are TRBV6-5 and TRBJ1-5; unclear D gene. The V gene lost 6 bases and the J gene lost 3 bases, with 9 bases spanning the gap. In germline, CDR1 is MNHEY, CDR2 SVGAGI. This CDR3 has 13 amino acids. The chain's CDR3 is CASSWALNQPQHF. Written as DNA, the CDR3 is TGTGCCAGCAGCTGGGCCCTCAATCAGCCCCAGCATTTT.

This clone is a singleton in its sample. This sequence joins TRBV19 and TRBJ1-5; TRBD1 aligns across 8 bases. There are 15 residues in the CDR3. Germline V gene data show CDR1 as LNHDA and CDR2 as SQIVND (reference sequence). V was clipped by 4 bases and J by 7 bases; unmatched bases: 9. The CDR3 DNA reads TGTGCCAGTAGTACCGACAGGGGAGGATCCCAGCCCCAGCATTTT. The encoded protein is CASSTDRGGSQPQHF.

J is TRBJ1-6 and V is TRBV28; 8 bases map to TRBD1. CDR1 is MDHEN, CDR2 SYDVKM, per germline. The CDR3 is 12 amino acids. V shed 6 bases and J 11 bases; nucleotides not matched to a gene: 3. This chain's CDR3 is CASSDRGPPLHF. The CDR3 DNA reads TGTGCCAGCAGCGACAGGGGCCCACCCCTCCACTTT.

The chain is built from TRBV6-5 and TRBJ1-4, with 9 bases aligning to TRBD1. With V trimmed by 6 bases and J by 8 bases, 10 bases remained unmatched. In germline, CDR1 is MNHEY, CDR2 SVGAGI. The CDR3 extends over 15 amino acids. The CDR3 loop is CASRPTGGAWEKLFF. In DNA, the CDR3 is TGTGCCAGCAGACCCACAGGGGGCGCTTGGGAAAAACTGTTTTTT.

The gene calls are TRBV4-1 and TRBJ2-7; D is unresolved. The germline gives CDR1 MGHRA, CDR2 YSYEKL. V gave up 2 bases and J gave up 2 bases, with 10 bases separating them. The CDR3 sequence is 14 residues long. Here the CDR3 reads CASSQLPSTYEQYF. DNA for the CDR3: TGCGCCAGCAGCCAACTACCGTCCACCTACGAGCAGTACTTC.

This clone showed up just once. The chain has TRBV3-1 (or the pseudogene TRBV3-2) and TRBJ1-1; D remains ambiguous. With 1 base removed from V and 5 bases from J, the gap between germline ends came to 17 bases. The CDR3 length is 16 residues. Germline V gene sequence: CDR1 LGHDT, CDR2 YNNKEL (reference sequence). The DNA for the CDR3 is TGTGCCAGCAGCCAAGCCGGCAGACTGAAGAAGACTGAAGCTTTCTTT. Encoded protein: CASSQAGRLKKTEAFF.

This clone was picked up a small number of times. DNA for the CDR3: TGTGCCAGTCAGGGCCAGGTTAACACCGGGGAGCTGTTTTTT. As protein: CASQGQVNTGELFF. The chain uses TRBV19 and TRBJ2-2; TRBD1 is a possible D gene (5 bases). This CDR3 is 14 amino acids long. V lost 8 bases, J lost 2 bases, and 12 bases lay in between. Germline V CDR1 and CDR2: LNHDA, SQIVND (reference sequence).

CDR3 in amino acids: CASSPGGNQPQHF. CDR3 DNA sequence: TGTGCCAGCAGTCCCGGTGGCAATCAGCCCCAGCATTTT. The chain joins TRBV7-8 to TRBJ1-5; unclear D gene. V was shortened by 6 bases and J by 2 bases, with 8 bases between the two germline ends. Germline CDR1 and CDR2: SGHVS and FQNEAQ. The CDR3 covers 13 residues.

V gene TRBV28 combines with J gene TRBJ2-2; the match to TRBD2 covers 8 bases. J was trimmed by 2 bases and V by 6 bases; bases with no gene match: 14. CDR1 MDHEN and CDR2 SYDVKM come from the germline V gene. The CDR3 is made up of 18 amino acids. The CDR3 bases are TGTGCCAGCAGAACACCAGAATTAGCGGGATTAAACACCGGGGAGCTGTTTTTT. Translated, it gives CASRTPELAGLNTGELFF.

This clone was picked up one time. The rearrangement joins TRBV5-1 to TRBJ1-5; TRBD1 matches at 7 bases. The CDR3 is 16 residues long. The trim removed 0 bases at V and 3 bases at J, leaving 6 bases unmatched. In germline, CDR1 is SGHRS, CDR2 YFSETQ. The CDR3 nucleotides read TGCGCCAGCAGCTTGGGTGGGGACAGCTACAATCAGCCCCAGCATTTT. Encoded protein: CASSLGGDSYNQPQHF. Together with reference TRBV5-1 and TRBJ1-5, the CDR3 gives the full variable domain: KAGVTQTPRYLIKTRGQQVTLSCSPISGHRSVSWYQQTPGQGLQFLFEYFSETQRNKGNFPGRFSGRQFSNSRSEMNVSTLELGDSALYLCASSLGGDSYNQPQHFGDGTRLSIL.

Remarks on this clone: Sequence at one end of the junction differs from germline and may be a read error. J is TRBJ2-2 and V is TRBV5-1; 9 nucleotides line up with TRBD1. Germline loops: CDR1 SGHRS, CDR2 YFSETQ. This CDR3 has 16 residues. In DNA form, the CDR3 reads TGCGCCAGCAGTTTGGGGACAGGGTCGAACACCGGGGAGCTGTTTTTT. This gives the protein CASSLGTGSNTGELFF. The whole variable domain, filled in from reference TRBV5-1 and TRBJ2-2, reads KAGVTQTPRYLIKTRGQQVTLSCSPISGHRSVSWYQQTPGQGLQFLFEYFSETQRNKGNFPGRFSGRQFSNSRSEMNVSTLELGDSALYLCASSLGTGSNTGELFFGEGSRLTVL.

The CDR3 loop is CASSPRDSEKLFF. The CDR3 DNA sequence: TGTGCCAGCAGCCCCCGGGACAGTGAAAAACTGTTTTTT. The chain has TRBV3-1 (or the pseudogene TRBV3-2) and TRBJ1-4, with TRBD1 matching 7 bases. This CDR3 has 13 residues. V shed 4 bases and J 7 bases; nucleotides not matched to a gene: 3. From germline, CDR1 is LGHDT and CDR2 YNNKEL (reference sequence).

The chain combines TRBV6-5 with TRBJ1-1, with D possibly being TRBD1 (5 bases). V lost 6 bases, J lost 1 base, and 15 bases lay in between. The CDR3 consists of 15 residues. Germline V gene data show CDR1 as MNHEY and CDR2 as SVGAGI. Here the CDR3 reads CASRSLRGGNTEAFF. In DNA form, the CDR3 reads TGTGCCAGCAGAAGCTTACGGGGGGGGAACACTGAAGCTTTCTTT.

As to this clone: A read error is possible here, since a much larger clone lies one base away. V is TRBV6-1 and J is TRBJ1-5; possibly TRBD1 for D (6 bases). The germline V gene has CDR1 MNHNS and CDR2 SASEGT. V was shortened by 2 bases and J by 6 bases, with 8 bases between the two germline ends. The CDR3 length is 13 residues. CDR3 nucleotide sequence: TGTGCCAGCAGTGAAACAGGGAGTCAGCCCCAGCATTTT. Translation gives CASSETGSQPQHF.

This clone was counted a few times. This rearrangement joins TRBV4-3 to TRBJ2-3, with 9 bases that match TRBD1. Germline trimming cut 0 bases from V and 2 bases from J; bases unmatched to any gene: 3. Germline-derived CDR1 and CDR2 are LGHNA and YSLEER. The CDR3 sequence is 16 residues long. The CDR3 DNA is TGCGCCAGCAGCCAAGAGCGGACAGGGGTCACAGATACGCAGTATTTT. Translating gives CASSQERTGVTDTQYF.

This chain uses TRBV6-5 with TRBJ2-3, with 8 bases fitting TRBD1. J was trimmed by 1 base and V by 11 bases; bases with no gene match: 8. Germline CDR1 is MNHEY and CDR2 is SVGAGI. The CDR3 consists of 14 residues. CDR3 amino acids: CAGLPGQGTDTQYF. The CDR3 DNA is TGTGCCGGACTACCGGGACAGGGCACAGATACGCAGTATTTT.

The CDR3 DNA reads as TGTGCCAGCAGCCAAGCCGGGACAGCTAATGAAAAACTGTTTTTT. Encoded protein: CASSQAGTANEKLFF. J is TRBJ1-4 and V is TRBV14; 7 bases map to TRBD1. Losses at the gene ends were 1 base for V and 3 bases for J; bases not matched to a gene: 2. The length of the CDR3 is 15 residues. Germline-derived CDR1 and CDR2 are SGHDN and FVKESK.

A few counts support this clone. J is TRBJ2-2 and V is TRBV11-3; D may be TRBD1 (6 bases). The CDR3 contains 14 residues. Germline CDR1 and CDR2: SGHNT and YENEEA. With 3 bases removed from V and 5 bases from J, the gap between germline ends came to 10 bases. CDR3 protein: CASSFGQSTGELFF. CDR3 nucleotides: TGTGCCAGCAGCTTCGGACAGTCAACCGGGGAGCTGTTTTTT.

This clone was found a few times. V usage is TRBV7-9 and J usage is TRBJ1-3; the match to TRBD1 covers 11 bases. This CDR3 is 14 amino acids long. The V gene's germline CDR1 is SEHNR and CDR2 FQNEAQ (reference sequence). Germline trimming cut 3 bases from V and 7 bases from J; bases unmatched to any gene: 2. The CDR3 nucleotides are TGTGCCAGCAGCTTCCGGGACAGGGGGAACACCATATATTTT. Translating it yields CASSFRDRGNTIYF.

The V and J genes are TRBV4-1 and TRBJ1-4; D is undetermined. Trimming cost V 3 bases and J 3 bases, with 11 bases left between them. The CDR3 has 15 residues. Germline V lookup: CDR1 MGHRA, CDR2 YSYEKL. The CDR3 DNA follows: TGCGCCAGCAGCCAGAGCGGGGTAGCTAATGAAAAACTGTTTTTT. Its protein product is CASSQSGVANEKLFF.

This clone was counted only a few times. This chain links TRBV5-4 with TRBJ2-7; 8 bases line up with TRBD1. From germline, CDR1 is SGHNT and CDR2 YYREEE (reference sequence). The V segment lost 5 bases and the J segment 1 base; nucleotides outside the gene matches: 8. The CDR3 spans 15 residues. CDR3 sequence reads: CASRLDRGHSYEQYF. CDR3 coding DNA: TGTGCCAGCAGGCTAGACAGGGGCCATTCCTACGAGCAGTACTTC.